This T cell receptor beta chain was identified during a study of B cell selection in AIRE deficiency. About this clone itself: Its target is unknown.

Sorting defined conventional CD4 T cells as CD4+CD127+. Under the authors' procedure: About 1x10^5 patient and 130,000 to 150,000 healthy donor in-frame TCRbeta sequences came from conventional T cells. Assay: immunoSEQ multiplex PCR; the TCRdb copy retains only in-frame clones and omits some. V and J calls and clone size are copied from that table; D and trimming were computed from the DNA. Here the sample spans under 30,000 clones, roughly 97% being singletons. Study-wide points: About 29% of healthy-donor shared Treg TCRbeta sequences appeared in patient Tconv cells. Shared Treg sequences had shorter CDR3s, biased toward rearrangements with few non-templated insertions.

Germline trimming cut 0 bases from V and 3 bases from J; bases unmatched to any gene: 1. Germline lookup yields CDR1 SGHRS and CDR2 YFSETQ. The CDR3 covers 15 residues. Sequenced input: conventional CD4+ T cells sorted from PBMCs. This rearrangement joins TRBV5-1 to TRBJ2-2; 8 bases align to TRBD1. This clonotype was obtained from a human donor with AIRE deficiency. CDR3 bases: TGCGCCAGCAGCTTGGGGACAGGGCACACCGGGGAGCTGTTTTTT. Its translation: CASSLGTGHTGELFF.